This T cell receptor (beta chain) was documented in a study of CD8 T cells in ankylosing spondylitis. Whole-study findings and limits: Before this, some motif variants had been reported in reactive arthritis synovial fluid and blood. Clones linked to disease were reported to show significant enrichment in matched ankylosing spondylitis synovial fluid. Ankylosing spondylitis blood appeared to carry a characteristic TCR beta motif of roughly eight highly homologous variants.

Making use of molecular barcodes, quantitative 5'-RACE generated TCR beta libraries. MiXCR, applied by TCRdb to the 5' RACE reads, yields one record per CDR3 protein. This table holds some 330,000 distinct CDR3 sequences, 7% to 9% found once. Losses at the gene ends were 2 bases for V and 2 bases for J; bases not matched to a gene: 3. Germline CDR1 and CDR2: MNHEY and SVGAGI. This CDR3 has 16 residues. Comments on this clonotype: The target antigen is unknown.

The chain carries TRBV6-5 and TRBJ2-7; TRBD2 matches at 13 bases. The TCR originated in a male donor with ankylosing spondylitis. The sample consisted of blood, either unsorted or a sorted T cell fraction (not recorded which). The CDR3 DNA is TGTGCCAGCAGTTACGGACTAGCGGGAGAAGCCTACGAGCAGTACTTC. It specifies CASSYGLAGEAYEQYF.